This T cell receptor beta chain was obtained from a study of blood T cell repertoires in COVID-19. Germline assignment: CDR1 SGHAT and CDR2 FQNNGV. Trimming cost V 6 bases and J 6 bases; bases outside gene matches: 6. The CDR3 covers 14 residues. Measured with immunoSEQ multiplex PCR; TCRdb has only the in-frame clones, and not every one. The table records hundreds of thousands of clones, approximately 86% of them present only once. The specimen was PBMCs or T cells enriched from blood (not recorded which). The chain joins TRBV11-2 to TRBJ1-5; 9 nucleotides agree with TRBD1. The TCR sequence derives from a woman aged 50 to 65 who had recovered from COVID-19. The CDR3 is CASSSTGGGQPQHF. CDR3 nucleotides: TGTGCCAGCAGTTCCACAGGGGGCGGTCAGCCCCAGCATTTT.